Following are 5 T cell receptor beta chains from one sample sequenced in a study of shared clonotypes between healthy human individuals. The protocol was immunoSEQ multiplex PCR, while the TCRdb copy is restricted to in-frame clones and leaves out a portion. Found here are about 1.9 million clones, around 95% of them singletons; the top ten hold around 1.8%. Positive CCR7 selection of CD45RO-negative cells yielded the naive CD8 cells, and terminally differentiated effector memory CD45RA+ cells were excluded. Sequenced: naive CD8+ T cells from PBMCs. All receptors come from a young man in good health. Some clones in this sample may be carry-over from other donors' samples.

The chain uses TRBV5-1 and TRBJ1-2; weak D call: TRBD1 (6 bases). This CDR3 is built from 14 residues. Germline V gene lookup returns CDR1 SGHRS and CDR2 YFSETQ. V was cut by 2 bases and J by 2 bases, with 10 bases left in between. This chain's CDR3 is CASSLQGINYGYTF. In DNA, the CDR3 is TGCGCCAGCAGCTTACAGGGAATCAACTATGGCTACACCTTC.

V and J are TRBV19 and TRBJ2-3; D gene uncertain. The CDR3 length is 16 residues. V was trimmed by 7 bases and J by 1 base, leaving 18 bases between them. Germline CDR1 is LNHDA and CDR2 is SQIVND (reference sequence). The DNA for the CDR3 is TGTGCCAGTACCTTAAGTTCGGGTATGGGCACAGATACGCAGTATTTT. It is translated as CASTLSSGMGTDTQYF. Complete variable domain (other parts from reference TRBV19 and TRBJ2-3): DGGITQSPKYLFRKEGQNVTLSCEQNLNHDAMYWYRQDPGQGLRLIYYSQIVNDFQKGDIAEGYSVSREKKESFPLTVTSAQKNPTAFYLCASTLSSGMGTDTQYFGPGTRLTVL.

The genes are TRBV28 and TRBJ2-1; 8 bases are shared with TRBD2. Germline V gives CDR1 MDHEN, CDR2 SYDVKM. V lost 1 base to trimming and J lost 14 bases; unmatched junction nucleotides: 4. The CDR3 extends over 12 amino acids. The CDR3 DNA follows: TGTGCCAGCAGTTTATCCCGGCGGGGGGAGTTCTTC. Translated, it gives CASSLSRRGEFF.

Turning to this clone: This sample also contains other DNA sequences that code for the same CDR3. The V and J genes are TRBV10-3 and TRBJ2-2; D unresolved. The germline gives CDR1 ENHRY, CDR2 SYGVKD. The CDR3 spans 14 residues. Trimming took 0 bases from V and 0 from J, leaving 2 bases between them. CDR3 nucleotides: TGTGCCATCAGTGAGTCTCCGAACACCGGGGAGCTGTTTTTT. The encoded protein is CAISESPNTGELFF.

V is TRBV28 and J is TRBJ1-1; no definite D call. CDR1 is MDHEN, CDR2 SYDVKM, per germline. V was clipped by 3 bases and J by 1 base, with 9 bases between them. CDR3 size: 14 residues. The CDR3 spells CASSFWAENTEAFF. CDR3 coding DNA: TGTGCCAGCAGTTTTTGGGCAGAGAACACTGAAGCTTTCTTT.